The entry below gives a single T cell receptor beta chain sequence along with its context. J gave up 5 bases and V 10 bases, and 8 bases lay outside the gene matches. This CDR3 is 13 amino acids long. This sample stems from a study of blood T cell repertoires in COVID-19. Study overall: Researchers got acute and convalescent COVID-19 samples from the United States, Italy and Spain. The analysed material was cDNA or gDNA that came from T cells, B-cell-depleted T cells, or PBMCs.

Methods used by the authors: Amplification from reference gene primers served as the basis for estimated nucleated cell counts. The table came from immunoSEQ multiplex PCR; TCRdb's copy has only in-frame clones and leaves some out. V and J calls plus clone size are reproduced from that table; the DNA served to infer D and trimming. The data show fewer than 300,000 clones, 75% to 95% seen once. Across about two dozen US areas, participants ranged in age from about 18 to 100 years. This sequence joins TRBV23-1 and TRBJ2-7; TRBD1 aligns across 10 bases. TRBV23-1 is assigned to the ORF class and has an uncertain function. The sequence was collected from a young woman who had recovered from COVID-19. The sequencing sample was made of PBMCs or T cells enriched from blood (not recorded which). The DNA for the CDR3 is TGCGCCACACCGGGACAGGGGACCCACGAGCAGTACTTC. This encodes CATPGQGTHEQYF.